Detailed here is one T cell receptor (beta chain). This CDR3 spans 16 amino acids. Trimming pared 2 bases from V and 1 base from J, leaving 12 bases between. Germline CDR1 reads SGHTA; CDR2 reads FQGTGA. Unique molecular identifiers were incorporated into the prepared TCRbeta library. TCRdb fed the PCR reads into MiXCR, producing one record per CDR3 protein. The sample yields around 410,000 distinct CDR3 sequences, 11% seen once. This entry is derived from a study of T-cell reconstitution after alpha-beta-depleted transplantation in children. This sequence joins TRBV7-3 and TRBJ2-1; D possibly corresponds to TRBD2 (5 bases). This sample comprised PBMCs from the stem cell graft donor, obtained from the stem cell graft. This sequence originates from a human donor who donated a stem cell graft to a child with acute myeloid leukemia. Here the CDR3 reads CASSLLPGWSYNEQFF. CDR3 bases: TGTGCCAGCAGCTTATTGCCGGGGTGGTCCTACAATGAGCAGTTCTTC.